Sequencing of this TCR beta chain was carried out in a study of tumor-infiltrating lymphocytes in primary liver carcinoma. In regard to this clonotype: A read error is likely, as this CDR3 ends without the conserved phenylalanine or tryptophan.

Co-extracted RNA and DNA came from roughly 20-30 mg of unsorted bulk tissue. With around 520 ng total RNA as template and a constant-region primer, TCR beta cDNA was made. ARM-PCR, slightly modified, supplied the TCR beta libraries through three nested multiplex PCR rounds. Forward primers for TRBV1-TRBV30 and a C-beta reverse primer served the first two PCR rounds, at roughly 10 cycles each. A single record per CDR3 protein comes from TCRdb applying MiXCR to the multiplex PCR reads. Of 100,000 to 150,000 distinct CDR3 sequences in the sample, 50% to 70% were seen once. This CDR3 has 19 residues. The junction had 20 bases not matched to a gene; V was cut back by 0 bases and J by 6 bases. The V gene's germline CDR1 is MNHEY and CDR2 SVGAGI.

The clonotype was recovered from a woman aged 55-69 years with primary liver carcinoma and hepatitis B virus infection. The gene calls are TRBV6-5 and TRBJ2-7, with TRBD1 matching over 7 bases. Sequencing input: liver tumor tissue from sampling region 1. The subset denotes: tumor region T1, superior pole. The CDR3: CASSYSRGGRTGVITEQYY. The CDR3 bases are TGTGCCAGCAGTTACTCTCGGGGCGGAAGGACAGGTGTTATTACCGAGCAGTACTAC.